A selection of T cell receptor beta chains follows, all from one sample in a study of cytomegalovirus exposure and HLA in healthy donors. The table came from immunoSEQ multiplex PCR; TCRdb's copy has only in-frame clones and leaves some out. The sample has roughly 200,000 clones, roughly 8.7% seen once; the top ten hold 1% to 1.5%. The sample comprised PBMCs. The receptor set was obtained from a woman between 25 and 40 years old in good health and CMV-seropositive. The CDR3 runs from the conserved cysteine through the conserved F or W.

>12|TRBV2
CASSQKTDTQYF
>14|TRBV2
CASSEAGGSVKAFF
>12|TRBV30
CAWIGRGYEQYF
>14|TRBV5-1
CASSLDSVTYEQYF
>15|TRBV5-1
CASSVARTGGETQYF
>11|TRBV20-1
CSAHRADTQYF
>15|TRBV10-3
CAIRGGTSGIYEQYF
>17|TRBV12-2
CASRCNSGRTRYNEQFF
>16|TRBV5-1
CASSASGRAGGDTQYF
>14|TRBV2
CASSDTGVNQPQHF
>13|TRBV7-2
CASSFGGRYGYTF
>16|TRBV5-4
CASSFQQGIGNTEAFF
>15|TRBV5-1
CASSLGQGGTYEQYF
>13|TRBV5-1
CASRILGDNEQFF
>13|TRBV2
CASYLAAGTEAFF
>14|TRBV5-1
CASSPGSTQETQYF
>17|TRBV10-1
CASSGSLPPSNTGELFF
>19|TRBV6-1
CASSDTRGATSGPTYEQYF
>15|TRBV18
CASSPNSIAKNIQYF
>18|TRBV7-8
CASSPGQGIKHSNQPQHF
>14|TRBV27
CASSLMGAGSPLHF
>16|TRBV21-1
CAILNGDSPTKGEAFF
>15|TRBV6-5
CASSYSRMGLQPQHF
>11|TRBV5-1
CASTGIHEQYF
>12|TRBV30
CACLRGGDTQYF
>14|TRBV5-6
CASSWEGITDTQYF
>14|TRBV28
CASSLGLTSETQYF
>14|TRBV29-1
CSVEADSSRTEAFF
>14|TRBV7-2
CASSPHRTNQPQHF
>13|TRBV14
CASSQENRIEAFF
>14|TRBV2
CASSESAGSYEQYF
>14|TRBV14
CASSQDQIYYGYTF
>15|TRBV7-9
CASSSLAESSYEQYF
>16|TRBV10-3
CAISVGASGRSDTQYF
>13|TRBV5-1
CASGVAGANEQYF
>17|TRBV5-1
CASTIGGGRAPQETQYF
>14|TRBV6-5
CASSGYSNNSPLHF
>14|TRBV18
CASSRDSPNTEAFF
>14|TRBV30
CAWSPGMASGAQYF
>11|TRBV25-1
CATRTGDGYTF
>14|TRBV2
CASSGGTGAYEQYF
>12|TRBV5-1
CASSLDGYGYTF
>16|TRBV2
CASGRDRYNSGNTIYF
>13|TRBV9
CASSDTGANVLTF
>11|TRBV19
CASSEVGEQFF
>17|TRBV13
CASSTPLLAGLYNEQFF
>15|TRBV6-6
CASRLSGQGPREQYF
>16|TRBV11-2
CASSLGTSAITDTQYF
>20|TRBV27
CASSLSSPFGLAGGTYEQYF
>14|TRBV6-1
CASRNYGSRETQYF
>14|TRBV30
CAWSRGGLGETQYF
>14|TRBV6-1
CAIVAGRGDYGYTF
>16|TRBV19
CASSSQSRLALNIQYF
>15|TRBV5-6
CASSLGHFSNQPQHF